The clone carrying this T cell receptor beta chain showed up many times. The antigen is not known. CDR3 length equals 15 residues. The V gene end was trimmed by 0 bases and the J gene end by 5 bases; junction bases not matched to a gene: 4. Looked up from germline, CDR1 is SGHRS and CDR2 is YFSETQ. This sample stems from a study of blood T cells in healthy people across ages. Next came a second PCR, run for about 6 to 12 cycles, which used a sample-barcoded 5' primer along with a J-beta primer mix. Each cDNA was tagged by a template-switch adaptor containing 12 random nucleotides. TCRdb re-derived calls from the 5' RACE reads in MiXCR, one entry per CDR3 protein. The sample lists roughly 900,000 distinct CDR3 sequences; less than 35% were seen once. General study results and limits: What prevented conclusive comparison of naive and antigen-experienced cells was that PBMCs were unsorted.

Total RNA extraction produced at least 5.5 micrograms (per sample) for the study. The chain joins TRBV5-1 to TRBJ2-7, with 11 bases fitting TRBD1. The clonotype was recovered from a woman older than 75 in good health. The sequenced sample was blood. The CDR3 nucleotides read TGCGCCAGCAGCTTGGGGACAGGGGGCTTCAACGAGCAGTACTTC. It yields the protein CASSLGTGGFNEQYF. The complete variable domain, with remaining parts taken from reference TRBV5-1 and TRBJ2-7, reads KAGVTQTPRYLIKTRGQQVTLSCSPISGHRSVSWYQQTPGQGLQFLFEYFSETQRNKGNFPGRFSGRQFSNSRSEMNVSTLELGDSALYLCASSLGTGGFNEQYFGPGTRLTVT.